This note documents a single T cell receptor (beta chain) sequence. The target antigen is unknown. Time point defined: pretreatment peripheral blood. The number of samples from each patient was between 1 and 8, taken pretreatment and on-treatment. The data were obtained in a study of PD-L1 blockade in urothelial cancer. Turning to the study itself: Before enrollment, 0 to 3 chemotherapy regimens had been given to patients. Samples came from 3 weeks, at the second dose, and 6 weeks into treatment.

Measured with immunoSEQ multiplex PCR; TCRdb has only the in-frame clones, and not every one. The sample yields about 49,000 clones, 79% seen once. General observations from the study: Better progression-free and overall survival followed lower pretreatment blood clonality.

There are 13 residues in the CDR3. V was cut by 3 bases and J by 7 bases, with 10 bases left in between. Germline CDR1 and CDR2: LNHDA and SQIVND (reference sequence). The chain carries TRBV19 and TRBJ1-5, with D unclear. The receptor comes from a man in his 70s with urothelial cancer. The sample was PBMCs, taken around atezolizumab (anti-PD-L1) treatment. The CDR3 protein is CASSIAVRQPQHF. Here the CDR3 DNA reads TGTGCCAGTAGTATCGCAGTGCGGCAGCCCCAGCATTTT.